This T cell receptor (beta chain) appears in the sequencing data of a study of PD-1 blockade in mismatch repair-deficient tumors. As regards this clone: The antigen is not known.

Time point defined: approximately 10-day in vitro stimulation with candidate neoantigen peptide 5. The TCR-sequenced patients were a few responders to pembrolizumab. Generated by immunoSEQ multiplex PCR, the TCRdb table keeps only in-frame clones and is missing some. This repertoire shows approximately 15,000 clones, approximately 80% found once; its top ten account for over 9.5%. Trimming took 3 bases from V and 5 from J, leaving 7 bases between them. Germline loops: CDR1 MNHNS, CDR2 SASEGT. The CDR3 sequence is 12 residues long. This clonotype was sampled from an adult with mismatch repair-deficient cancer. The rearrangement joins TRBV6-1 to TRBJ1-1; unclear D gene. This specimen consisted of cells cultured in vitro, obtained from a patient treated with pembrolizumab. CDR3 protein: CASSDRRTEAFF. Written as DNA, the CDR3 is TGTGCCAGCAGTGATCGGAGAACTGAAGCTTTCTTT.